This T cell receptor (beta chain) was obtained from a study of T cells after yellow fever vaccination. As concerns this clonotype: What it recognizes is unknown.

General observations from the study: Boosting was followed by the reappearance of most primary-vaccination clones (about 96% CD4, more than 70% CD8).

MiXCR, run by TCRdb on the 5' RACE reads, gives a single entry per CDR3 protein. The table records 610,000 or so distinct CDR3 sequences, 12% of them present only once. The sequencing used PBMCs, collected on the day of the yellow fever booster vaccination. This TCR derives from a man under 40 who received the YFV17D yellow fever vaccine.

This CDR3 is CASSFGQGPDTQYF. The CDR3 bases are TGTGCCAGCAGCTTTGGTCAGGGGCCAGATACGCAGTATTTT. The chain employs TRBV7-6 and TRBJ2-3; possible D gene TRBD1, 6 bases. Trimming left V 3 bases short and J 4 bases short, with 11 bases between. The CDR3 is made up of 14 amino acids. The germline V gene has CDR1 SGHVS and CDR2 FNYEAQ. Looking up the rest from reference TRBV7-6 and TRBJ2-3 gives the full variable domain: GAGVSQSPRYKVTKRGQDVALRCDPISGHVSLYWYRQALGQGPEFLTYFNYEAQQDKSGLPNDRFSAERPEGSISTLTIQRTEQRDSAMYRCASSFGQGPDTQYFGPGTRLTVL.